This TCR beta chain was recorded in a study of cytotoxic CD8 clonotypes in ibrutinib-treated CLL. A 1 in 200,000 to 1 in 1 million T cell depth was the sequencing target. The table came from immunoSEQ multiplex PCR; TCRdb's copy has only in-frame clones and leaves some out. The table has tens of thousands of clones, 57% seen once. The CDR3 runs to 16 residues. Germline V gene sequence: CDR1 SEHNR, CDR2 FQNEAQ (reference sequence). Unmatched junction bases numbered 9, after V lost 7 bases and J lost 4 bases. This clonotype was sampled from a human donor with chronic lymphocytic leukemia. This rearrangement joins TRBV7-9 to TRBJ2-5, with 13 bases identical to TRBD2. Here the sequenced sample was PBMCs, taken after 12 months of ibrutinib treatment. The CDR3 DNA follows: TGTGCCAGCACCCCGGGACTAGCGGGGTCCGGAGAGACCCAGTACTTC. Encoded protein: CASTPGLAGSGETQYF.